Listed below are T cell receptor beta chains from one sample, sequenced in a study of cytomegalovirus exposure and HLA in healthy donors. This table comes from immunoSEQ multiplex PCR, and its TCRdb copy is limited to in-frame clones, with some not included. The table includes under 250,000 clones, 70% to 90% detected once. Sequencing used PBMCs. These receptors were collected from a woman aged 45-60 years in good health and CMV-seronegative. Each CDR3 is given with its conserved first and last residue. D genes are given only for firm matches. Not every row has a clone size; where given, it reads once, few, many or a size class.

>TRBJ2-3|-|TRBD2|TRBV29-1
CSVAGLAGGVTDTQYF
TGCAGCGTTGCCGGGCTAGCGGGAGGGGTCACAGATACGCAGTATTTT
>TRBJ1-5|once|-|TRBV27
CASSLSRQNNQPQHF
TGTGCCAGCAGTTTATCCCGACAGAACAATCAGCCCCAGCATTTT
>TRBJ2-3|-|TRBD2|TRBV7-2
CASSLDSTSGYSTDTQYF
TGTGCCAGCAGCTTAGATTCGACTAGCGGGTATAGCACAGATACGCAGTATTTT
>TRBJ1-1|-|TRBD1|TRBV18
CASSRELDRGWTEAFF
TGTGCCAGCTCCAGGGAGTTGGACAGGGGTTGGACTGAAGCTTTCTTT
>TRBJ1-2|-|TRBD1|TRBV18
CASSHMGQQHYGYTF
TGTGCCAGCTCACATATGGGACAGCAACACTATGGCTACACCTTC
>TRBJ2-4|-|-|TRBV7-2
CASSLASAGWVTKNIQYF
TGTGCCAGCAGCTTAGCGTCCGCGGGGTGGGTAACCAAAAACATTCAGTACTTC
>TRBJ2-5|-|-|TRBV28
CASSIQLQETQYF
TGTGCCAGCAGTATACAGCTCCAAGAGACCCAGTACTTC
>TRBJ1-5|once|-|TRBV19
CASNVTPYSNQPQHF
TGTGCCAGCAACGTTACACCGTATAGCAATCAGCCCCAGCATTTT
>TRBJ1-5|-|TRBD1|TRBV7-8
CASSVTLTGADQPQHF
TGTGCCAGCAGCGTTACGCTTACAGGGGCCGATCAGCCCCAGCATTTT
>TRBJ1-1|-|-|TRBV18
CASSPGGGTKNTEAFF
TGTGCCAGCTCACCAGGCGGGGGGACAAAGAACACTGAAGCTTTCTTT